The TCR beta chain under discussion was sequenced for a study of blood T cells in healthy people across ages (dated by TCRdb to between 2014 and 2016). Describing the broader study: In model experiments, template switching captured about one uniquely barcoded TCR beta cDNA molecule for every two T cells. The donors were divided into four age groups: young (average approximately 17 years), middle-aged (about 41), aged (approximately 62) and long-lived (more than 75). Age-related changes in TCR beta repertoire diversity were measured in the study by deep sequencing normalized with unique cDNA molecular identifiers. Using the same blood draw, the study looked at two additional independent replicas of 1 million unique cDNA reads for two donors, one aged 18 to 30 and the other aged 80 or older. To avoid experimental bias, donors of different ages were distributed randomly across sequencing lanes. The paper as a whole reports these results and caveats: Observed TCR beta diversity per million T cells fell roughly linearly with age, and a significant reduction was already apparent by age around 36. There was a strong correlation between observed TCR beta diversity and the percentage of naive T cells measured by flow cytometry. Donor CMV infection status was unknown, potentially confounding age-related changes in expanded clonotypes. The long-lived group showed more naive CD4+ T cells, fewer expanded clones and increased TCR diversity than the aged group, suggesting age selection. Estimates of total diversity from one million sequenced T cells were regarded as lower bounds and underestimates. Because profiling used bulk unsorted PBMCs, naive and antigen-experienced compartments could not be compared conclusively.

Of note for this clonotype: It has no known antigen specificity. Per-base quality was not reported, and no clone a single base away is much larger than it.

The receptor library was made with 5' RACE. The instrument given in TCRdb is Illumina HiSeq 2500. A second about 7 to 12 cycle PCR used a sample-barcoded 5' primer and a J-beta primer mix. Each TCR beta cDNA molecule received a unique molecular identifier from a template-switch 5' adaptor carrying 12 random nucleotides. At least 2.5 million CDR3-containing paired-end reads were obtained from each sample. The Mint cDNA synthesis kit, primed by a TRBC-specific oligonucleotide, was used to synthesize first-strand cDNA from all RNA. After uracil-DNA glycosylase treatment, a first 18-cycle PCR used universal primers M1SS and BC2_uni_R on all cDNA. From the authors' description of their analysis: Normalization of each sample was performed by random selection of 1 million high-quality reads, each carrying a distinct molecular identifier. Reads sharing molecular identifiers were discarded rather than binned into consensus sequences. MiTCR, with a Q25 quality threshold and the strictest error-elimination algorithm, was used for CDR3 identification, clonotype clustering and error correction. A nonparametric unseen species model using Euler transformation provided a lower-bound estimate of total TCR beta diversity. In TCRdb, the public reads were trimmed at Q25 with fastp and aligned with MiXCR, with productive beta chains retained. Each CDR3 protein appears once, grouped with its most common genes and DNA. TCRdb's processing, not the authors', yielded these V and J calls. This sample gives around 1.5 million distinct CDR3 sequences in total; roughly 59% of them show up just once. The ten largest make up approximately 7% of the sample.

Trimming costs V 1 base and J 6 bases, and their ends lie 23 bases apart. CDR1 is given as DFQATT and CDR2 as SNEGSKA, both from the germline V gene (reference sequence). The CDR3 goes from the cysteine to the phenylalanine over 17 residues. The DNA shown is the 51-base CDR3, in frame from base 1. The donors were around 39 Caucasian individuals from Russia, aged 6 to 90 years, who were systemically healthy. Each donor gave ten milliliters of peripheral blood, drawn into EDTA-treated Vacutainer tubes. Ficoll-Paque density-gradient centrifugation was used to isolate PBMCs, with at least 7 million per sample. Trizol reagent was used to extract total RNA from PBMCs, with at least 6 micrograms per sample. Naive CD45RAhigh/CD27high T cell percentages were measured by flow cytometry on a PBMC aliquot from every donor.

Material: blood. This clonotype was sampled from a man aged 18 to 30 in good health. Recombination linked TRBV20-1 to TRBJ2-3; a weak D assignment points to TRBD2 (6 bases agree). The CDR3 corresponds to CSARGVRRGQPQDTQYF. The nucleotide sequence is TGCAGTGCTAGAGGGGTGAGGAGGGGCCAACCCCAGGATACGCAGTATTTT.